The 21 T cell receptor beta chains below all came from one sample that was sequenced in a study of cytomegalovirus exposure and HLA in healthy donors. Amplification used 60 Vbeta primers and 13 Jbeta primers. Using immunoSEQ multiplex PCR, the repertoire was profiled, and TCRdb retains in-frame clones only, with some absent. Found here are 180,000 or so clones, roughly 80% of them singletons; the top ten hold approximately 1.5%. Sequencing was done on a sample of PBMCs. The receptor set was obtained from a man in his forties in good health and CMV-seronegative.

This clone has only a few counts. The chain employs TRBV25-1 and TRBJ1-1; weak D call: TRBD1 (6 bases). There are 15 residues in the CDR3. The V end lost 3 bases, the J end lost 2 bases, and 13 bases lay between the germline ends. Germline V gene sequence: CDR1 MGHDK, CDR2 SYGVNS. The CDR3: CASSDLGGSNTEAFF. CDR3 coding DNA: TGTGCCAGCAGTGACCTAGGGGGTTCAAACACTGAAGCTTTCTTT.

This clone is a singleton in its sample. This CDR3 is also generated by other DNA sequences in the sample. The V and J genes are TRBV5-1 and TRBJ1-4, with TRBD1 identical over 9 bases. In germline, CDR1 is SGHRS, CDR2 YFSETQ. The CDR3 runs 14 residues. V lost 5 bases and J lost 5; bases outside the gene matches: 4. The CDR3 DNA reads as TGCGCCAGCAGTCCCGGACAGGGGAATGAAAAACTGTTTTTT. This gives the protein CASSPGQGNEKLFF.

This clone turned up a few times. The chain is built from TRBV30 and TRBJ1-3; the D gene is possibly TRBD1 (5 bases). V lost 0 bases to trimming and J lost 1 base, with 10 bases between them. The CDR3 totals 15 residues. CDR1 GTSNPN and CDR2 SVGIG come from the germline V gene (reference sequence). CDR3 protein: CAWSVRGASGNTIYF. CDR3 nucleotides: TGTGCCTGGAGTGTACGCGGGGCTTCTGGAAACACCATATATTTT.

This chain joins TRBV5-4 and TRBJ2-3; no clear D gene. Per the germline V gene, CDR1 is SGHNT and CDR2 is YYREEE (reference sequence). The CDR3 extends over 12 amino acids. Between the trimmed V and J ends, which lost 5 bases and 5 bases, there was a span of 9 bases. Here the CDR3 DNA reads TGTGCCAGCAGTTCCGGTTTAGATACGCAGTATTTT. Translating gives CASSSGLDTQYF. The full variable domain, in which reference TRBV5-4 and TRBJ2-3 provide the parts outside the CDR3, is ETGVTQSPTHLIKTRGQQVTLRCSSQSGHNTVSWYQQALGQGPQFIFQYYREEENGRGNFPPRFSGLQFPNYSSELNVNALELDDSALYLCASSSGLDTQYFGPGTRLTVL.

The chain has TRBV6-4 and TRBJ1-2, with a possible D match to TRBD1 (5 bases). CDR1 and CDR2 (germline): MRHNA, SNTAGT. The CDR3 covers 14 residues. The ends were cut back, 6 bases at V and 1 base at J, with 12 bases in the middle. The CDR3 bases are TGTGCCAGCAGCGTAGGGGAGGGTAACTATGGCTACACCTTC. Its translation: CASSVGEGNYGYTF.

The rearrangement joins TRBV27 to TRBJ1-1, with 9 bases aligning to TRBD1. From germline, CDR1 is MNHEY and CDR2 SMNVEV (reference sequence). The CDR3 has 16 residues. V shed 6 bases, J shed 0 bases, and the junction held 8 bases outside the gene matches. CDR3 nucleotide sequence: TGTGCCAGCAGGCGACCCGGGACAGGGATGAACACTGAAGCTTTCTTT. It is translated as CASRRPGTGMNTEAFF.

This CDR3 is CASSPLAGGAGELFF. The CDR3, as DNA: TGTGCCAGCAGCCCACTAGCGGGAGGAGCCGGGGAGCTGTTTTTT. This sequence joins TRBV7-2 and TRBJ2-2, with 12 bases matching TRBD2. V dropped 5 bases and J dropped 6; count of bases not matched to a gene: 4. The length of the CDR3 is 15 residues. Germline lookup yields CDR1 SGHTA and CDR2 FQGNSA.

This clone has more than one count but fewer than ten. This rearrangement joins TRBV5-5 to TRBJ2-7; 7 bases match TRBD1. V trimming: 2 bases; J trimming: 2 bases; junction bases outside the gene matches: 10. CDR1 SGHKS and CDR2 YYEKEE come from the germline V gene (reference sequence). The CDR3 covers 16 residues. CDR3 in amino acids: CASSLRQGLRAYEQYF. The CDR3 coding sequence is TGTGCCAGCAGCTTAAGACAGGGATTAAGAGCCTACGAGCAGTACTTC. Using reference TRBV5-5 and TRBJ2-7 for the parts outside the CDR3, the full variable domain is DAGVTQSPTHLIKTRGQQVTLRCSPISGHKSVSWYQQVLGQGPQFIFQYYEKEERGRGNFPDRFSARQFPNYSSELNVNALLLGDSALYLCASSLRQGLRAYEQYFGPGTRLTVT.

This chain joins TRBV30 and TRBJ2-4; 9 nucleotides agree with TRBD1. V was clipped by 0 bases and J by 0 bases; unmatched bases: 9. CDR1 GTSNPN and CDR2 SVGIG come from the germline V gene (reference sequence). The CDR3 loop spans 18 amino acids. This chain's CDR3 is CAWSVPYGQGIAKNIQYF. CDR3 nucleotide sequence: TGTGCCTGGAGTGTACCATATGGACAGGGGATAGCCAAAAACATTCAGTACTTC.

This rearrangement joins TRBV30 to TRBJ2-7; 9 bases map to TRBD1. The V and J ends lost 2 bases and 3 bases, in that order; junction bases with no gene match: 14. The CDR3 length is 17 residues. Germline V gene lookup returns CDR1 GTSNPN and CDR2 SVGIG (reference sequence). CDR3 amino acids: CAWSTRRTGQGHYEQYF. The CDR3 DNA is TGTGCCTGGAGTACGAGGCGCACGGGACAGGGCCACTACGAGCAGTACTTC.

The chain links TRBV6-5 to TRBJ2-3; 12 bases are a match to TRBD2. The germline CDR1 and CDR2 sequences are MNHEY and SVGAGI. The CDR3 is 15 amino acids. V lost 4 bases, J lost 7 bases, and 6 bases stayed unmatched. The CDR3 sequence: CASSLTGTSGYTQYF. The CDR3, as DNA: TGTGCCAGCAGTTTGACCGGGACTAGCGGGTATACGCAGTATTTT.

This clone was seen a handful of times. The chain has TRBV7-6 and TRBJ2-1; D is possibly TRBD2 (6 bases). Trimming left V 5 bases short and J 2 bases short, with 13 bases between. CDR1 is SGHVS and CDR2 is FNYEAQ in the germline V gene. The CDR3 contains 15 residues. The CDR3 DNA reads as TGTGCCAGCAGCGCCCGGGACTCGCCCTACAATGAGCAGTTCTTC. Translated, it gives CASSARDSPYNEQFF.

This clone was seen once. V is TRBV6-5 and J is TRBJ1-2, with D perhaps matching TRBD1 (5 bases). The length of the CDR3 is 12 residues. CDR1 MNHEY and CDR2 SVGAGI come from the germline V gene. The V gene lost 7 bases and the J gene lost 6 bases, with 12 bases spanning the gap. The DNA for the CDR3 is TGTGCCAGCAAGGAGGGGCCCAATGGCTACACCTTC. Amino acid sequence: CASKEGPNGYTF.

The rearrangement uses TRBV5-6 and TRBJ1-5; possible D gene TRBD1, 5 bases. Trimming cost V 1 base and J 5 bases, with 16 bases left between them. Per germline, CDR1 SGHDT and CDR2 YYEEEE. This CDR3 region has 16 residues. CDR3 loop: CASSLSVRGGHQPQHF. In DNA form, the CDR3 reads TGTGCCAGCAGCTTGAGCGTGCGGGGCGGTCATCAGCCCCAGCATTTT.

The V gene is TRBV6-6, the J gene TRBJ1-2, with 7 bases that match TRBD1. The germline V gene encodes CDR1 MNHNY and CDR2 SVGAGI (reference sequence). Losses at the gene ends were 6 bases for V and 4 bases for J; bases not matched to a gene: 11. The CDR3 spans 15 residues. The CDR3 loop reads CASRTTEHRGYGYTF. CDR3 nucleotide sequence: TGTGCCAGCAGGACTACAGAACACAGGGGCTATGGCTACACCTTC.

The chain recombines TRBV5-6 with TRBJ1-1; 7 bases are shared with TRBD1. Germline values: CDR1 SGHDT, CDR2 YYEEEE. The CDR3 is 14 amino acids. V gave up 0 bases and J gave up 7 bases; unmatched junction bases: 6. CDR3 in DNA: TGTGCCAGCAGCTTGGACCAGCGGACAGGTGAAGCTTTCTTT. The encoded protein is CASSLDQRTGEAFF.

The chain has TRBV7-3 and TRBJ2-1, with 15 bases fitting TRBD2. The V segment lost 0 bases and the J segment 8 bases; nucleotides outside the gene matches: 5. The germline V gene encodes CDR1 SGHTA and CDR2 FQGTGA. The CDR3 totals 17 residues. CDR3 nucleotide sequence: TGTGCCAGCAGCTTAACGGGGACTAGCGGGAGGCGGGATGAGCAGTTCTTC. Amino acids: CASSLTGTSGRRDEQFF.

This chain links TRBV21-1 with TRBJ2-1; the D call TRBD2 from the table was never checked on the DNA. TRBV21-1 is flagged as a pseudogene. The CDR3 runs to 15 residues. CDR3 DNA sequence: TGTGCCAGCAGCATTCTACTAGCGGGGGACAATGAGCAGTTCTTC. It translates to CASSILLAGDNEQFF.

The CDR3 nucleotides are TGTGCCAGCAGCCCCCTGAGGTACGGGATCAGATCGGATGAGCAGTTCTTC. Protein product: CASSPLRYGIRSDEQFF. The chain links TRBV4-2 to TRBJ2-1, with D tentatively TRBD2 (5 bases). This CDR3 comprises 17 residues. In germline, CDR1 is LGHNA, CDR2 YNFKEQ. V gave up 4 bases and J gave up 8 bases, with 24 bases separating them.

V usage is TRBV6-5 and J usage is TRBJ2-7; D may be TRBD2 (6 bases). CDR3 length: 14 residues. Trimming pared 5 bases from V and 7 bases from J, leaving 18 bases between. Germline values: CDR1 MNHEY, CDR2 SVGAGI. The CDR3 bases are TGTGCCAGCAGTATAGCGGTAGAGTTTTCTGAGCAGTACTTC. Amino acids: CASSIAVEFSEQYF.

As to this clone: This CDR3 is also generated by other DNA sequences in the sample. The chain is built from TRBV11-1 and TRBJ2-7; a possible D gene is TRBD1 (6 bases). The CDR3 extends over 12 amino acids. Germline assignment: CDR1 SGHAT and CDR2 FQDESV (reference sequence). V dropped 1 base and J dropped 6 bases, with 7 bases sitting between them. CDR3 bases: TGTGCCAGCAGCTTAGGCAGGGGCGAGCAGTACTTC. Translation gives CASSLGRGEQYF.